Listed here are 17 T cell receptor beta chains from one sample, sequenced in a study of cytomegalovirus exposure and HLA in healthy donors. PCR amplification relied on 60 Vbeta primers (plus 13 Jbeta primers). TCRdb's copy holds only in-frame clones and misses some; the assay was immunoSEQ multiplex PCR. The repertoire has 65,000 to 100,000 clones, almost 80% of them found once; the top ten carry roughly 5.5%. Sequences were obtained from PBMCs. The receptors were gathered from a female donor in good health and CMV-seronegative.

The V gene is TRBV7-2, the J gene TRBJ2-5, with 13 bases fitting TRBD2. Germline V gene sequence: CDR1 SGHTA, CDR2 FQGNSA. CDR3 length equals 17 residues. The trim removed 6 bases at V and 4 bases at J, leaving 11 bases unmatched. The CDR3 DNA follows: TGTGCCAGCAGTTCACCGGGACTAGCGGGACCGACAGAGACCCAGTACTTC. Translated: CASSSPGLAGPTETQYF.

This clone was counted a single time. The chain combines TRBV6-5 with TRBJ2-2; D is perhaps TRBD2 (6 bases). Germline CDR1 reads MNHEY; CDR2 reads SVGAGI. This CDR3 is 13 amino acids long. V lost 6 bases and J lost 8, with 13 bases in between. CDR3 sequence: CASRLAVGGELFF. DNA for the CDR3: TGTGCCAGCAGATTAGCGGTTGGGGGGGAGCTGTTTTTT.

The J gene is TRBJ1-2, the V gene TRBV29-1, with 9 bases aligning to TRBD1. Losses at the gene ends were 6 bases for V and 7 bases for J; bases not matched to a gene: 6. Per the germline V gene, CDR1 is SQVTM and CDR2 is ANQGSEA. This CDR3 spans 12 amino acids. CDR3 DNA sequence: TGCAGCGTGCTGACAGGGGGAGTTGGCTACACCTTC. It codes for CSVLTGGVGYTF.

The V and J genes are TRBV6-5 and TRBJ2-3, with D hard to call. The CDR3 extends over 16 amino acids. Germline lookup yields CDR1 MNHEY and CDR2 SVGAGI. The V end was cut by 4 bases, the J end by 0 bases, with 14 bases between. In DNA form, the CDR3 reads TGTGCCAGCAGTTCGAGAATATCCCCTAGCACAGATACGCAGTATTTT. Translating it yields CASSSRISPSTDTQYF.

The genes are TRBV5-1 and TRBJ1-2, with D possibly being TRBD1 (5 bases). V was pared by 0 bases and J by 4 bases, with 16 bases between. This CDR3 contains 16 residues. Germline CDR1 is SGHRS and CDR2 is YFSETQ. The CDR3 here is CASSLGAGRDSYGYTF. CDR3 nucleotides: TGCGCCAGCAGCTTGGGGGCAGGGCGCGACTCCTATGGCTACACCTTC. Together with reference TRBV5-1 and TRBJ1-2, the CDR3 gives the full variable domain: KAGVTQTPRYLIKTRGQQVTLSCSPISGHRSVSWYQQTPGQGLQFLFEYFSETQRNKGNFPGRFSGRQFSNSRSEMNVSTLELGDSALYLCASSLGAGRDSYGYTFGSGTRLTVV.

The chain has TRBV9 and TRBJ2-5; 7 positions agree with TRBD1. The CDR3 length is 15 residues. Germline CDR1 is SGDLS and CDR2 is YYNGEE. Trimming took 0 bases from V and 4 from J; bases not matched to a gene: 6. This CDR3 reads CASSVGTSGGETQYF. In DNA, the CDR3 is TGTGCCAGCAGCGTAGGGACCTCAGGGGGAGAGACCCAGTACTTC.

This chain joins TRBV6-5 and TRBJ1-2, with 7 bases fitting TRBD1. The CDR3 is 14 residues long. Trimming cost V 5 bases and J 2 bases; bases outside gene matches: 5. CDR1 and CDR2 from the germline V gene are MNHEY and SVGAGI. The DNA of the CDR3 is TGTGCCAGCAGTGCCCCGGGACAGAACTATGGCTACACCTTC. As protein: CASSAPGQNYGYTF.

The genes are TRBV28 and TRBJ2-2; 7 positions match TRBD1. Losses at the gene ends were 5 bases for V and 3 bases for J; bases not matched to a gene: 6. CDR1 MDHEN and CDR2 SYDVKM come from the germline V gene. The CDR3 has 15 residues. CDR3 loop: CASSTDRDDTGELFF. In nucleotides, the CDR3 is TGTGCCAGCAGTACTGACAGGGATGACACCGGGGAGCTGTTTTTT.

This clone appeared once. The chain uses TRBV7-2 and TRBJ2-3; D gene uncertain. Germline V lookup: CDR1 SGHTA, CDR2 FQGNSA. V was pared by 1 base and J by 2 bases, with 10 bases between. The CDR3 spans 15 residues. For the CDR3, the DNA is TGTGCCAGCAGCTTAGAGCAAGCGACCACAGATACGCAGTATTTT. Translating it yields CASSLEQATTDTQYF.

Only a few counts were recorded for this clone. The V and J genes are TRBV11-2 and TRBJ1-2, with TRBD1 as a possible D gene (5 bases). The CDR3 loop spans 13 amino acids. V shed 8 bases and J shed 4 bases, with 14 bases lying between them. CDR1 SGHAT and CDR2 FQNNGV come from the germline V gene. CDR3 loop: CASSLRDRYGYTF. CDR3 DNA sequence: TGTGCCAGCTCCTTGCGGGACCGCTATGGCTACACCTTC.

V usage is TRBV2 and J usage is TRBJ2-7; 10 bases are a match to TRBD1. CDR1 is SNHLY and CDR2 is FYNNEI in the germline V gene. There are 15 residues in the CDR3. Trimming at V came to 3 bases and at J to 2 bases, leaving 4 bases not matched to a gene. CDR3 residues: CASSDTGTGAYEQYF. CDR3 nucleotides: TGTGCCAGCAGTGATACCGGGACAGGGGCCTACGAGCAGTACTTC.

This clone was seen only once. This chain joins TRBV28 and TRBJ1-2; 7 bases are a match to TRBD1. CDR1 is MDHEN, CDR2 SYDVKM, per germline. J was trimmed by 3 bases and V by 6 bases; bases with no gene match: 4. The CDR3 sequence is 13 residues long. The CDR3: CASSPGQDYGYTF. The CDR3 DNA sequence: TGTGCCAGCAGCCCCGGACAGGACTATGGCTACACCTTC.

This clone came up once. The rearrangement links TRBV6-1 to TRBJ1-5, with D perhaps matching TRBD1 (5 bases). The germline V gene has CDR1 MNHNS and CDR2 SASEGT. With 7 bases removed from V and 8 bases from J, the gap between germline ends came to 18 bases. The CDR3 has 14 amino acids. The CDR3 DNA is TGTGCCAGCACCCCGGGCCCCGGGGGAAAGCCCCAGCATTTT. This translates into CASTPGPGGKPQHF.

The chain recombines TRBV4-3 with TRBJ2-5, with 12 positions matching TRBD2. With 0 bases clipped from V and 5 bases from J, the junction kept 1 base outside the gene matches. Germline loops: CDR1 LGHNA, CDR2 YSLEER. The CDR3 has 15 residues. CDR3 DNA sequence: TGCGCCAGCAGCCAAGAAACTAGCGGGGGGGAGACCCAGTACTTC. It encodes CASSQETSGGETQYF.

This CDR3 is CASSYSVTGGYGYTF. The CDR3 coding sequence is TGTGCCAGCAGTTACTCGGTAACCGGCGGCTATGGCTACACCTTC. This chain uses TRBV6-5 with TRBJ1-2; D is uncertain. Germline V gives CDR1 MNHEY, CDR2 SVGAGI. Between the trimmed V and J ends, which lost 0 bases and 4 bases, there was a span of 12 bases. This CDR3 comprises 15 residues.

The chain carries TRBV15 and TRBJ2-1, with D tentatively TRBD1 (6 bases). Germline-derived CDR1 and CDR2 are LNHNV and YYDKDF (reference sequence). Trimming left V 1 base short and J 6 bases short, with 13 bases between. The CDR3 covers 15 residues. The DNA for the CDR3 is TGTGCCACCAGCAGAGCCGGGGACATAACCAATGAGCAGTTCTTC. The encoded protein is CATSRAGDITNEQFF.

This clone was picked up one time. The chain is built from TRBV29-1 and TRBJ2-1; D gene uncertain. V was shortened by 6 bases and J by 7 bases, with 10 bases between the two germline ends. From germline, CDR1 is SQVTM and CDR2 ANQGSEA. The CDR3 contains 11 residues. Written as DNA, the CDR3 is TGCAGCGTCGCCCCGGGTAATGAGCAGTTCTTC. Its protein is CSVAPGNEQFF.